Reported below is one T cell receptor (beta chain). CDR1 is ENHRY and CDR2 is SYGVKD in the germline V gene. This CDR3 is built from 12 residues. The J segment lost 5 bases and the V segment lost 4 bases, leaving 0 bases of the junction unmatched. Original analysis: The assay estimated nucleated cells by amplifying reference gene primers. The protocol was immunoSEQ multiplex PCR, while the TCRdb copy is restricted to in-frame clones and leaves out a portion. That table supplies the V and J calls and clone size; D and trimming were determined from the DNA. This sample yields 200,000 to 300,000 clones, of which over 75% are seen a single time; approximately 2% belongs to the top ten. The data were taken from a study of blood T cell repertoires in COVID-19. Background on the study: Acute and convalescent COVID-19 specimens originated in the United States, Italy and Spain. Sample material is recorded as cDNA or gDNA derived from T cells, B-cell-depleted T cells, or PBMCs.

Source material: peripheral blood. The TCR was taken from a man under 40 who had recovered from COVID-19. The V call is TRBV10-3, the J call TRBJ1-1, with 8 bases aligning to TRBD1. The CDR3 nucleotides read TGTGCCATCAGTGGGACAGGGACTGAAGCTTTCTTT. It yields the protein CAISGTGTEAFF.